The 30 T cell receptor beta chains given below trace back to one sample, sequenced in a study of blood T cell repertoires in COVID-19. Only in-frame clones appear in the TCRdb table, and some are missing; sequencing was by immunoSEQ multiplex PCR. The data contain about 160,000 clones, 87% of them singletons. Sequences were obtained from peripheral blood. The origin of the receptors is a woman aged 60 to 75 who had recovered from COVID-19.

V usage is TRBV6-5 and J usage is TRBJ1-1; TRBD1 agrees at 8 bases. The CDR3 is 13 residues long. With 2 bases clipped from V and 10 bases from J, the junction kept 6 bases outside the gene matches. Germline loops: CDR1 MNHEY, CDR2 SVGAGI. The CDR3 nucleotides read TGTGCCAGCAGTTACCCCGGACAGGGAGTAGCTTTCTTT. Protein sequence: CASSYPGQGVAFF.

V usage is TRBV5-6 and J usage is TRBJ2-7; the match to TRBD1 covers 8 bases. Germline values: CDR1 SGHDT, CDR2 YYEEEE. CDR3 length: 18 amino acids. With V trimmed by 3 bases and J by 3 bases, 17 bases remained unmatched. The CDR3 loop reads CASSSPGQALVNNYEQYF. The CDR3 bases are TGTGCCAGCAGCTCCCCGGGACAGGCCCTGGTTAACAACTACGAGCAGTACTTC.

The chain combines TRBV6-1 with TRBJ2-3, with 12 positions matching TRBD2. Germline loops: CDR1 MNHNS, CDR2 SASEGT. CDR3 size: 17 residues. Losses at the gene ends were 0 bases for V and 5 bases for J; bases not matched to a gene: 6. The CDR3: CASSEAPSGGAGDTQYF. In DNA form, the CDR3 reads TGTGCCAGCAGTGAAGCACCTAGCGGGGGGGCCGGAGATACGCAGTATTTT.

The rearrangement links TRBV10-3 to TRBJ1-1; D possibly corresponds to TRBD1 (6 bases). CDR1 ENHRY and CDR2 SYGVKD come from the germline V gene. V dropped 6 bases and J dropped 7 bases, with 18 bases sitting between them. CDR3 size: 14 residues. The CDR3 here is CAISPSAGANEAFF. CDR3 bases: TGTGCCATCAGCCCAAGTGCAGGGGCGAATGAAGCTTTCTTT.

The V call is TRBV7-9, the J call TRBJ2-2; TRBD1 aligns across 9 bases. This CDR3 region has 17 residues. CDR1 SEHNR and CDR2 FQNEAQ come from the germline V gene (reference sequence). Trimming took 5 bases from V and 4 from J; bases not matched to a gene: 11. In DNA, the CDR3 is TGTGCCAGCAGCCGTCTTAGGACAGGGGACCTCACCGGGGAGCTGTTTTTT. Encoded protein: CASSRLRTGDLTGELFF.

CDR3 DNA: TGTGCCAGCAGCAGAGGGACTCGGCTGTTTTTT. It translates to CASSRGTRLFF. V usage is TRBV11-2 and J usage is TRBJ2-2; perhaps TRBD2 as D (6 bases). The CDR3 covers 11 residues. Germline CDR1 is SGHAT and CDR2 is FQNNGV. V was clipped by 5 bases and J by 13 bases, with 11 bases between them.

This chain connects TRBV7-9 to TRBJ2-1, with 8 bases that match TRBD1. Germline CDR1 is SEHNR and CDR2 is FQNEAQ (reference sequence). V dropped 4 bases and J dropped 8; count of bases not matched to a gene: 4. The CDR3 contains 13 residues. In DNA, the CDR3 is TGTGCCAGCAGCTCAGGACAGGGCGATGAGCAGTTCTTC. It codes for CASSSGQGDEQFF.

This sequence joins TRBV10-1 and TRBJ2-7, with unresolved D. This CDR3 has 15 residues. Germline V gene lookup returns CDR1 WNHNN and CDR2 SYGVQD (reference sequence). V lost 2 bases to trimming and J lost 0 bases, with 11 bases between them. Written as DNA, the CDR3 is TGCGCCAGCAGTGAGGGATGGCTAGACTCCTACGAGCAGTACTTC. This codes for CASSEGWLDSYEQYF.

The chain couples TRBV4-1 to TRBJ1-5; maybe TRBD1 (6 bases). The V and J ends lost 0 bases and 9 bases respectively, with 12 bases between them. The CDR3 runs 14 residues. Germline values: CDR1 MGHRA, CDR2 YSYEKL. In nucleotides, the CDR3 is TGCGCCAGCAGCCAAGAGCCCGACAGGACGCCCCAGCATTTT. This codes for CASSQEPDRTPQHF.

The chain combines TRBV28 with TRBJ1-2; TRBD1 agrees at 7 bases. V shed 5 bases and J 7 bases; nucleotides not matched to a gene: 7. The CDR3 is 13 residues long. CDR1 and CDR2 (germline): MDHEN, SYDVKM. The CDR3 DNA follows: TGTGCCAGCAGTCCAGGGGGACGAGGTGGCTACACCTTC. Translated, it gives CASSPGGRGGYTF.

The rearrangement links TRBV7-6 to TRBJ2-7, with 9 bases that match TRBD1. This CDR3 contains 14 residues. Germline trimming cut 3 bases from V and 7 bases from J; bases unmatched to any gene: 7. Germline-derived CDR1 and CDR2 are SGHVS and FNYEAQ. The chain's CDR3 is CASSLAGTGIEQYF. The CDR3 nucleotides read TGTGCCAGCAGCTTGGCCGGGACAGGGATTGAGCAGTACTTC.

This clone has just a few counts. V and J are TRBV6-5 and TRBJ2-1, with TRBD1 matching 9 bases. The CDR3 extends over 15 amino acids. With V trimmed by 8 bases and J by 10 bases, 15 bases remained unmatched. Germline V CDR1 and CDR2: MNHEY, SVGAGI. CDR3 nucleotide sequence: TGTGCCAGCGACCCGGGACAGGGTGCGCGGAGCGAGCAGTTCTTC. As protein: CASDPGQGARSEQFF.

The CDR3 spells CASSQRDTSNYGYTF. CDR3 DNA: TGCGCCAGCAGCCAAAGGGACACCTCTAACTATGGCTACACCTTC. The rearrangement links TRBV4-1 to TRBJ1-2; D possibly corresponds to TRBD1 (6 bases). Germline V lookup: CDR1 MGHRA, CDR2 YSYEKL. Trimming shortened V by 2 bases and J by 0 bases, and 10 bases separated the two germline ends. The CDR3 consists of 15 residues.

The chain recombines TRBV18 with TRBJ1-4; the D is unclear. V dropped 5 bases and J dropped 2 bases, with 15 bases sitting between them. The V gene's germline CDR1 is KGHSH and CDR2 LQKENI. The CDR3 extends over 16 amino acids. CDR3: CASSSRDLGTNEKLFF. The DNA of the CDR3 is TGTGCCAGCTCATCCCGGGATCTGGGGACTAATGAAAAACTGTTTTTT.

The chain couples TRBV28 to TRBJ1-4, with 7 nucleotides matching TRBD1. V was pared by 7 bases and J by 4 bases, with 6 bases of the junction left unmatched. The CDR3 has 14 residues. Germline assignment: CDR1 MDHEN and CDR2 SYDVKM. DNA for the CDR3: TGTGCCAGCACCCAGGGACAGCATAATGAAAAACTGTTTTTT. As protein: CASTQGQHNEKLFF.

The genes are TRBV2 and TRBJ2-6, with D possibly TRBD2 on 6 matching bases. Looked up from germline, CDR1 is SNHLY and CDR2 is FYNNEI. CDR3 size: 15 residues. V lost 3 bases and J lost 2, with 8 bases in between. CDR3 loop: CASSEWGAGANVLTF. For the CDR3, the DNA is TGTGCCAGCAGTGAGTGGGGGGCTGGGGCCAACGTCCTGACTTTC.

This clone appeared a single time. The chain recombines TRBV11-2 with TRBJ1-1, with D possibly matching TRBD1 (5 bases). Germline loops: CDR1 SGHAT, CDR2 FQNNGV. The CDR3 consists of 13 residues. Trimming removed 4 bases at V and 6 bases at J, with 12 bases between. The CDR3 here is CASSSPGEPEAFF. CDR3 nucleotide sequence: TGTGCCAGCAGCTCTCCGGGGGAACCTGAAGCTTTCTTT. The variable domain in full, with the rest retrieved from reference TRBV11-2 and TRBJ1-1, is EAGVAQSPRYKIIEKRQSVAFWCNPISGHATLYWYQQILGQGPKLLIQFQNNGVVDDSQLPKDRFSAERLKGVDSTLKIQPAKLEDSAVYLCASSSPGEPEAFFGQGTRLTVV.

The gene calls are TRBV7-9 and TRBJ1-1, with D unresolved. Deletions cut 1 base from V and 5 bases from J, with 8 bases between. Germline V CDR1 and CDR2: SEHNR, FQNEAQ (reference sequence). The CDR3 length is 13 residues. CDR3 DNA: TGTGCCAGCAGCTTAGGAGGGAGGACTGAAGCTTTCTTT. The encoded protein is CASSLGGRTEAFF.

This chain uses TRBV12-3 or TRBV12-4 with TRBJ1-1, with D perhaps TRBD1 (6 bases). V was pared by 7 bases and J by 4 bases, with 10 bases between. This CDR3 is built from 12 residues. As DNA, the CDR3 is TGTGCCAGCACCGTAGGGGGCACTGAAGCTTTCTTT. This encodes CASTVGGTEAFF.

This rearrangement joins TRBV12-3 or TRBV12-4 to TRBJ1-2, with a tentative D call TRBD1 (5 bases). This CDR3 contains 12 residues. V was trimmed by 5 bases and J by 8 bases, leaving 12 bases between them. CDR3 protein: CASSPGLGGYTF. CDR3 in DNA: TGTGCCAGCAGTCCAGGGCTCGGAGGCTACACCTTC.

The chain's CDR3 is CASSSVTGTVYEQYF. CDR3 DNA: TGTGCCAGCAGTTCCGTAACCGGGACAGTTTACGAGCAGTACTTC. The rearrangement uses TRBV6-5 and TRBJ2-7; the match to TRBD1 covers 7 bases. The germline V gene has CDR1 MNHEY and CDR2 SVGAGI. The V and J ends lost 4 bases and 4 bases, in that order; junction bases with no gene match: 10. The CDR3 runs 15 residues.

V usage is TRBV19 and J usage is TRBJ2-7, with 7 positions matching TRBD1. Germline-derived CDR1 and CDR2 are LNHDA and SQIVND (reference sequence). The CDR3 spans 14 residues. J gave up 6 bases and V 5 bases, and 10 bases lay outside the gene matches. CDR3 residues: CASSLNHRGSEQYF. CDR3 sequence (DNA): TGTGCCAGTAGTCTCAACCACAGGGGTTCCGAGCAGTACTTC.

The V gene is TRBV11-3, the J gene TRBJ2-2; 7 nucleotides match TRBD1. CDR3 length: 17 residues. Looked up from germline, CDR1 is SGHNT and CDR2 is YENEEA. The junction had 7 bases not matched to a gene; V was cut back by 1 base and J by 2 bases. The CDR3, as DNA: TGTGCCAGCAGCTTAGGACAGGGAACCCCTAACACCGGGGAGCTGTTTTTT. Translating gives CASSLGQGTPNTGELFF. Full variable domain (remainder filled in from reference TRBV11-3 and TRBJ2-2): EAGVVQSPRYKIIEKKQPVAFWCNPISGHNTLYWYLQNLGQGPELLIRYENEEAVDDSQLPKDRFSAERLKGVDSTLKIQPAELGDSAVYLCASSLGQGTPNTGELFFGEGSRLTVL.

The chain employs TRBV19 and TRBJ2-3; the match to TRBD2 covers 14 bases. V shed 6 bases, J shed 2 bases, and the junction held 4 bases outside the gene matches. The length of the CDR3 is 16 residues. Per the germline V gene, CDR1 is LNHDA and CDR2 is SQIVND (reference sequence). The CDR3 protein is CASRGLAGGLTDTQYF. Written as DNA, the CDR3 is TGTGCCAGTAGAGGACTAGCGGGGGGACTCACAGATACGCAGTATTTT.

The CDR3 spells CASNPGTGGSYEQYF. CDR3 sequence (DNA): TGTGCCAGCAACCCCGGGACAGGGGGTTCCTACGAGCAGTACTTC. The chain carries TRBV5-8 and TRBJ2-7; 11 positions agree with TRBD1. The germline V gene has CDR1 SGHTS and CDR2 YDEGEE. The V and J ends lost 6 bases and 1 base, in that order; junction bases with no gene match: 6. The CDR3 covers 15 residues.

The rearrangement links TRBV7-6 to TRBJ1-5; 8 nucleotides agree with TRBD1. CDR1 SGHVS and CDR2 FNYEAQ come from the germline V gene. The junction had 9 bases not matched to a gene; V was cut back by 0 bases and J by 5 bases. The CDR3 loop spans 17 amino acids. CDR3 nucleotide sequence: TGTGCCAGCAGCTTAGCGACAGGGGCCCGGGGCGATCAGCCCCAGCATTTT. This codes for CASSLATGARGDQPQHF.

This chain joins TRBV5-6 and TRBJ2-7, with D possibly matching TRBD2 (7 bases). Germline CDR1 is SGHDT and CDR2 is YYEEEE. V was pared by 4 bases and J by 5 bases, with 16 bases between. The CDR3 runs to 14 residues. The CDR3 reads CASSAAGGANEQYF. DNA for the CDR3: TGTGCCAGCAGCGCCGCTGGGGGGGCCAACGAGCAGTACTTC.

The chain recombines TRBV24-1 with TRBJ2-1; maybe TRBD2 (7 bases). The germline gives CDR1 KGHDR, CDR2 SFDVKD. The CDR3 contains 15 residues. The V end lost 3 bases, the J end lost 7 bases, and 15 bases lay between the germline ends. CDR3 residues: CATSDTRGANNEQFF. The DNA of the CDR3 is TGTGCCACCAGTGATACCCGGGGGGCCAATAATGAGCAGTTCTTC.

The gene calls are TRBV7-2 and TRBJ1-1; the D gene is possibly TRBD1 (6 bases). The V and J ends lost 3 bases and 5 bases respectively, with 13 bases between them. The germline V gene encodes CDR1 SGHTA and CDR2 FQGNSA. CDR3 length: 14 amino acids. As DNA, the CDR3 is TGTGCCAGCAGCTTCACAGCTCAGGGGACTGAAGCTTTCTTT. Translated: CASSFTAQGTEAFF.

This chain connects TRBV18 to TRBJ1-2; D is unclear. This CDR3 region has 13 residues. CDR1 KGHSH and CDR2 LQKENI come from the germline V gene. Trimming pared 4 bases from V and 9 bases from J, leaving 15 bases between. CDR3 in DNA: TGTGCCAGCTCACAAGACCTAGTAGGAAGCTACACCTTC. Its translation is CASSQDLVGSYTF.